The 14 T cell receptor beta chains reported below all come from one sample, sequenced in a study of blood T cell repertoires in COVID-19. Clones were sequenced by immunoSEQ multiplex PCR, and TCRdb holds only the in-frame ones, with some missing. This table has more than 300,000 clones, roughly 86% appearing once. The sequencing input was peripheral blood. All receptors come from a woman under 40 with COVID-19, enrolled during active disease.

The rearrangement uses TRBV6-5 and TRBJ2-7, with D possibly TRBD1 on 5 matching bases. Deletions cut 0 bases from V and 4 bases from J, with 16 bases between. This CDR3 is 16 amino acids long. From germline, CDR1 is MNHEY and CDR2 SVGAGI. The CDR3 loop reads CASSYSGGAAQYEQYF. As DNA, the CDR3 is TGTGCCAGCAGTTACTCGGGTGGGGCTGCTCAATACGAGCAGTACTTC.

This clone turned up a few times. The V and J genes are TRBV30 and TRBJ1-6; TRBD1 agrees at 8 bases. The J segment lost 7 bases and the V segment lost 1 base, leaving 0 bases of the junction unmatched. Germline lookup yields CDR1 GTSNPN and CDR2 SVGIG (reference sequence). This CDR3 spans 13 amino acids. The CDR3 DNA reads TGTGCCTGGAGTGACAGGGGGAATTCACCCCTCCACTTT. Translated: CAWSDRGNSPLHF.

The chain joins TRBV7-9 to TRBJ2-1, with D possibly TRBD2 on 5 matching bases. The CDR3 loop spans 11 amino acids. Germline V CDR1 and CDR2: SEHNR, FQNEAQ (reference sequence). With 5 bases removed from V and 10 bases from J, the gap between germline ends came to 9 bases. CDR3 bases: TGTGCCAGCAGCCCCCGACTAGAGCAGTTCTTC. Translation gives CASSPRLEQFF.

The chain employs TRBV2 and TRBJ2-5; D is perhaps TRBD1 (7 bases). In germline, CDR1 is SNHLY, CDR2 FYNNEI. This CDR3 region has 15 residues. The V gene lost 8 bases and the J gene lost 2 bases, with 18 bases spanning the gap. In nucleotides, the CDR3 is TGTGCCAGCGGTGGTGGCAGGGGGAGGCAAGAGACCCAGTACTTC. It encodes CASGGGRGRQETQYF.

The gene calls are TRBV28 and TRBJ2-3, with 12 bases lining up with TRBD2. The junction had 6 bases not matched to a gene; V was cut back by 1 base and J by 4 bases. The germline gives CDR1 MDHEN, CDR2 SYDVKM. The CDR3 sequence is 17 residues long. In DNA form, the CDR3 reads TGTGCCAGCAGTTTATCCCTAGCGGGAGGGCCTGCAGATACGCAGTATTTT. Its translation is CASSLSLAGGPADTQYF.

The J gene is TRBJ2-2, the V gene TRBV4-2; TRBD2 agrees at 11 bases. CDR3 length equals 17 residues. V shed 4 bases and J 1 base; nucleotides not matched to a gene: 5. Germline V gives CDR1 LGHNA, CDR2 YNFKEQ. The CDR3 bases are TGTGCCAGCAGCCCAAGAGGGACTAGCGGGAACACCGGGGAGCTGTTTTTT. This sequence encodes CASSPRGTSGNTGELFF.

The V call is TRBV7-8, the J call TRBJ1-5, with TRBD1 as a possible D gene (6 bases). The V gene lost 3 bases and the J gene lost 6 bases, with 15 bases spanning the gap. This CDR3 spans 15 amino acids. Germline lookup yields CDR1 SGHVS and CDR2 FQNEAQ. In DNA form, the CDR3 reads TGTGCCAGCAGCTTGGGGGGGGCGAGTAGTCAGCCCCAGCATTTT. Protein product: CASSLGGASSQPQHF.

The chain carries TRBV7-3 and TRBJ2-1, with TRBD2 matching over 15 bases. Per the germline V gene, CDR1 is SGHTA and CDR2 is FQGTGA. J gave up 8 bases and V 6 bases, and 11 bases lay outside the gene matches. The CDR3 runs to 17 residues. The CDR3 region is CASSRTGGLAGGDEQFF. In DNA, the CDR3 is TGTGCCAGCAGTCGCACGGGGGGACTAGCGGGAGGCGATGAGCAGTTCTTC.

The CDR3 DNA is TGCGCCAGCAGAGCTAGCGGAGCTTCCTACAATGAGCAGTTCTTC. Encoded protein: CASRASGASYNEQFF. The rearrangement uses TRBV5-1 and TRBJ2-1; 7 nucleotides align to TRBD2. The CDR3 is 15 amino acids. Germline V lookup: CDR1 SGHRS, CDR2 YFSETQ. The junction had 6 bases not matched to a gene; V was cut back by 5 bases and J by 1 base.

V and J are TRBV19 and TRBJ1-4, with 7 nucleotides matching TRBD1. The CDR3 is 15 amino acids. The ends lost 4 bases at V and 3 bases at J; junction bases unmatched: 5. Germline CDR1 is LNHDA and CDR2 is SQIVND (reference sequence). CDR3 nucleotides: TGTGCCAGTAGTAACCCCGGGACAGCTAATGAAAAACTGTTTTTT. It translates to CASSNPGTANEKLFF.

The V gene is TRBV6-5, the J gene TRBJ2-5, with 12 nucleotides matching TRBD2. Germline V gene sequence: CDR1 MNHEY, CDR2 SVGAGI. The CDR3 sequence is 15 residues long. V lost 0 bases, J lost 6 bases, and 2 bases stayed unmatched. The CDR3 spells CASSYSTSGRKTQYF. In DNA form, the CDR3 reads TGTGCCAGCAGTTACTCTACTAGCGGGAGGAAGACCCAGTACTTC.

The chain links TRBV10-3 to TRBJ1-2; D is perhaps TRBD1 (5 bases). The V gene lost 8 bases and the J gene lost 8 bases, with 15 bases spanning the gap. The CDR3 has 12 amino acids. CDR1 and CDR2 from the germline V gene are ENHRY and SYGVKD. CDR3 region: CAISSQGDGYTF. CDR3 DNA sequence: TGTGCCATCTCAAGCCAGGGTGACGGCTACACCTTC.

The chain combines TRBV11-2 with TRBJ2-2; TRBD1 is a possible D gene (6 bases). V was shortened by 0 bases and J by 8 bases, with 19 bases between the two germline ends. This CDR3 contains 17 residues. The V gene's germline CDR1 is SGHAT and CDR2 FQNNGV. The CDR3 is CASSLDGYRASGGELFF. In DNA form, the CDR3 reads TGTGCCAGCAGCTTAGATGGGTACAGGGCTTCAGGTGGGGAGCTGTTTTTT.

The J gene is TRBJ2-7, the V gene TRBV7-2, with 8 bases fitting TRBD2. Germline CDR1 is SGHTA and CDR2 is FQGNSA. CDR3 size: 15 residues. Unmatched junction bases numbered 13, after V lost 5 bases and J lost 7 bases. The CDR3 nucleotides are TGTGCCAGCAGCCCGTACGGGGCGGGAGGAGTAGAGCAGTACTTC. It is translated as CASSPYGAGGVEQYF.